The 15 T cell receptor beta chains below all came from one sample that was sequenced in a study of T-cell reconstitution after alpha-beta-depleted transplantation in children. Molecular barcoding with unique molecular identifiers was used for the TCRbeta library. TCRdb reprocessed the PCR reads via MiXCR and lists one record per CDR3 protein. The table shows about 980,000 distinct CDR3 sequences, with roughly 29% occurring only once. The specimen was PBMCs, mostly from graft donor cells, collected 360 days after TCRalphabeta/CD19-depleted stem cell transplant. The receptor source for this set is a boy younger than two who had a stem cell transplant for SCID, so the T cells may come from the graft donor.

This clonotype was detected once. V is TRBV12-3 or TRBV12-4 and J is TRBJ2-5; 10 bases are a match to TRBD2. Losses at the gene ends were 6 bases for V and 5 bases for J; bases not matched to a gene: 6. The CDR3 is 14 amino acids. For the CDR3, the DNA is TGTGCCAGCAGGTCACTAGCGGGGCGGGAGACCCAGTACTTC. It yields the protein CASRSLAGRETQYF.

The chain has TRBV15 and TRBJ2-1; D may correspond to TRBD1 or TRBD2 (5 bases each). The CDR3 extends over 15 amino acids. Germline values: CDR1 LNHNV, CDR2 YYDKDF (reference sequence). With 7 bases removed from V and 0 bases from J, the gap between germline ends came to 13 bases. The CDR3 sequence is CATTGTPSSYNEQFF. Written as DNA, the CDR3 is TGTGCCACCACCGGGACCCCGAGCTCCTACAATGAGCAGTTCTTC.

This chain joins TRBV9 and TRBJ2-2; D gene uncertain. The CDR3 loop spans 13 amino acids. The germline V gene has CDR1 SGDLS and CDR2 YYNGEE. The V and J ends lost 3 bases and 4 bases respectively, with 7 bases between them. The CDR3: CASSARFTGELFF. CDR3 DNA: TGTGCCAGCAGCGCCCGATTCACCGGGGAGCTGTTTTTT. The complete variable domain, with remaining parts taken from reference TRBV9 and TRBJ2-2, reads DSGVTQTPKHLITATGQRVTLRCSPRSGDLSVYWYQQSLDQGLQFLIQYYNGEERAKGNILERFSAQQFPDLHSELNLSSLELGDSALYFCASSARFTGELFFGEGSRLTVL.

The rearrangement joins TRBV3-1 to TRBJ2-7; D gene unclear. In germline, CDR1 is LGHDT, CDR2 YNNKEL (reference sequence). The CDR3 is made up of 14 amino acids. V gave up 1 base and J gave up 3 bases, with 10 bases separating them. CDR3 loop: CASSQGLDGYEQYF. The CDR3 nucleotides read TGTGCCAGCAGCCAAGGCCTGGACGGCTACGAGCAGTACTTC.

CDR3 in amino acids: CASSPGGATDTQYF. CDR3 bases: TGCGCCAGCAGCCCCGGGGGGGCGACAGATACGCAGTATTTT. The J gene is TRBJ2-3, the V gene TRBV5-1; TRBD2 matches 8 bases. The CDR3 loop spans 14 amino acids. Per the germline V gene, CDR1 is SGHRS and CDR2 is YFSETQ. Unmatched junction bases numbered 4, after V lost 4 bases and J lost 3 bases.

The chain joins TRBV5-1 to TRBJ2-7, with D tentatively TRBD1 or TRBD2 (7 bases each). Trimming took 4 bases from V and 6 from J, leaving 26 bases between them. The CDR3 is 17 residues long. The germline gives CDR1 SGHRS, CDR2 YFSETQ. CDR3 residues: CASSLGGLQGRALEQYF. The CDR3 nucleotides are TGCGCCAGCAGCCTGGGGGGATTACAGGGGAGGGCCCTCGAGCAGTACTTC.

The chain couples TRBV12-3 or TRBV12-4 to TRBJ1-1, with D unresolved. Deletions cut 6 bases from V and 2 bases from J, with 16 bases between. The CDR3 contains 15 residues. The CDR3 protein is CASRLLDGRNTEAFF. CDR3 sequence (DNA): TGTGCCAGCAGACTACTTGACGGAAGAAACACTGAAGCTTTCTTT.

V gene TRBV12-3 or TRBV12-4 combines with J gene TRBJ2-2; D perhaps matches TRBD2 (5 bases). Trimming pared 7 bases from V and 5 bases from J, leaving 14 bases between. The CDR3 runs 14 residues. CDR3 nucleotide sequence: TGTGCCAGCAACGACTATCTAGAGACCGGGGAGCTGTTTTTT. The encoded protein is CASNDYLETGELFF.

The V gene is TRBV20-1, the J gene TRBJ1-1; 8 bases align to TRBD1. CDR1 DFQATT and CDR2 SNEGSKA come from the germline V gene (reference sequence). V lost 6 bases and J lost 7; bases outside the gene matches: 10. The CDR3 covers 13 residues. This chain's CDR3 is CSAPFPGGVEAFF. In nucleotides, the CDR3 is TGCAGTGCCCCATTCCCAGGGGGCGTTGAAGCTTTCTTT.

The table lists this clonotype with a few counts. A read error may be the cause here, since a much bigger clone is one base away. The chain carries TRBV2 and TRBJ2-2, with 9 bases aligning to TRBD1. Germline lookup yields CDR1 SNHLY and CDR2 FYNNEI. The CDR3 is 15 amino acids. The trim removed 4 bases at V and 1 base at J, leaving 1 base unmatched. The CDR3 coding sequence is TGTGCCAGCAGTGCGGGACAGGGGAACACCGGGGAGCTGTTTTTT. Amino acid sequence: CASSAGQGNTGELFF.

The genes are TRBV4-2 and TRBJ2-5; TRBD2 matches 9 bases. Germline V gene data show CDR1 as LGHNA and CDR2 as YNFKEQ. CDR3 size: 16 residues. V lost 0 bases, J lost 5 bases, and 7 bases stayed unmatched. CDR3 coding DNA: TGTGCCAGCAGCCAAGAGGGCGGACTAGCGTGGGAGACCCAGTACTTC. It translates to CASSQEGGLAWETQYF.

J is TRBJ2-1 and V is TRBV7-9, with D possibly matching TRBD1 (6 bases). The CDR3 has 14 residues. V was clipped by 6 bases and J by 7 bases, with 16 bases between them. Germline CDR1 SEHNR, CDR2 FQNEAQ (reference sequence). CDR3 sequence: CASSRGQSRNEQFF. Written as DNA, the CDR3 is TGTGCCAGCAGTCGTGGACAGAGTCGTAATGAGCAGTTCTTC.

V gene TRBV12-3 or TRBV12-4 combines with J gene TRBJ2-6; no clear D. Trimming cost V 7 bases and J 0 bases, with 7 bases left between them. This CDR3 is 14 amino acids long. The CDR3 sequence is CASTQTSGANVLTF. The CDR3 coding sequence is TGTGCCAGCACCCAGACCTCTGGGGCCAACGTCCTGACTTTC.

There are a few counts of this clonotype. The rearrangement joins TRBV5-1 to TRBJ1-1; 7 nucleotides line up with TRBD1. Trimming cost V 3 bases and J 3 bases; bases outside gene matches: 2. This CDR3 has 13 residues. CDR1 is SGHRS and CDR2 is YFSETQ in the germline V gene. The CDR3 coding sequence is TGCGCCAGCAGCTGGGACAGATACACTGAAGCTTTCTTT. Translating gives CASSWDRYTEAFF.

The sample holds a few counts of this clonotype. This rearrangement joins TRBV27 to TRBJ2-7; D may match TRBD1 or TRBD2 (5 bases each). CDR1 is MNHEY, CDR2 SMNVEV, per germline (reference sequence). The CDR3 covers 12 residues. Trimming removed 5 bases from V and 6 bases from J, with 11 bases in between. Here the CDR3 reads CASSTMRGEQYF. DNA for the CDR3: TGTGCCAGCAGTACCATGAGGGGCGAGCAGTACTTC.